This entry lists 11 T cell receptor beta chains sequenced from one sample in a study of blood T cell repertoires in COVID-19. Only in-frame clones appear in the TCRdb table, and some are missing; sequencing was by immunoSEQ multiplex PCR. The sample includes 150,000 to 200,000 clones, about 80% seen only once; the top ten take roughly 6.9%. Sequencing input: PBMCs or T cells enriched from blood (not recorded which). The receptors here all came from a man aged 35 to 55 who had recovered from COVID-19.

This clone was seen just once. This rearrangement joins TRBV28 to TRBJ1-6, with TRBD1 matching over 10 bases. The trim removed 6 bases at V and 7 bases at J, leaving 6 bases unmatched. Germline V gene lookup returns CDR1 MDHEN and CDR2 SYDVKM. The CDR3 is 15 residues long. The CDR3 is CASSGTGARNSPLHF. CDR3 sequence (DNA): TGTGCCAGCAGCGGGACAGGGGCGAGGAATTCACCCCTCCACTTT.

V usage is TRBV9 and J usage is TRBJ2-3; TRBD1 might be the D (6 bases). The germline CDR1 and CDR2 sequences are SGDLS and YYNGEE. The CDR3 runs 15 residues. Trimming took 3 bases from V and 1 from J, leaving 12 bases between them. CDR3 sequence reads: CASSATTGGTDTQYF. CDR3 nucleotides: TGTGCCAGCAGCGCGACGACAGGAGGCACAGATACGCAGTATTTT. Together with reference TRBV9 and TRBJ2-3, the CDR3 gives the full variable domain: DSGVTQTPKHLITATGQRVTLRCSPRSGDLSVYWYQQSLDQGLQFLIQYYNGEERAKGNILERFSAQQFPDLHSELNLSSLELGDSALYFCASSATTGGTDTQYFGPGTRLTVL.

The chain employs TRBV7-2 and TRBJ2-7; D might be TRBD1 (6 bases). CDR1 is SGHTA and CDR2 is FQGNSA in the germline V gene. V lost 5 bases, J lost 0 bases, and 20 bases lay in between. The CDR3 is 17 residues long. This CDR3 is CASSPPPRTARSYEQYF. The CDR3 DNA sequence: TGTGCCAGCAGCCCTCCCCCCCGGACAGCACGCTCCTACGAGCAGTACTTC.

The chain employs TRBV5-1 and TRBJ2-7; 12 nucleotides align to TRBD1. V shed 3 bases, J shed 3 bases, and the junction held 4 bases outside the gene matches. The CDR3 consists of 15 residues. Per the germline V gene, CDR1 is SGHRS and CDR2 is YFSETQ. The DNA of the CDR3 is TGCGCCAGCAGCTCCGGGACAGGGGGCTTCTACGAGCAGTACTTC. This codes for CASSSGTGGFYEQYF. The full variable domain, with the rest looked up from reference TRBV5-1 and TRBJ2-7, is KAGVTQTPRYLIKTRGQQVTLSCSPISGHRSVSWYQQTPGQGLQFLFEYFSETQRNKGNFPGRFSGRQFSNSRSEMNVSTLELGDSALYLCASSSGTGGFYEQYFGPGTRLTVT.

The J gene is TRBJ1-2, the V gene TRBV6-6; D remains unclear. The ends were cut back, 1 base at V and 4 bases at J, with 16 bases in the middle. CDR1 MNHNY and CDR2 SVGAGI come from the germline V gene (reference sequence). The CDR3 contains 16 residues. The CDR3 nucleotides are TGTGCCAGCAGTTACTTGTCCGCCCCCGCGGGCTATGGCTACACCTTC. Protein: CASSYLSAPAGYGYTF.

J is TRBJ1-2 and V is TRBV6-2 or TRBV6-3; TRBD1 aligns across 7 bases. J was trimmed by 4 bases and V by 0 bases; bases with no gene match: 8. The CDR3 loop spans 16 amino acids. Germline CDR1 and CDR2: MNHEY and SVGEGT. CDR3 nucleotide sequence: TGTGCCAGCAGTTACTCGTACAGGGGAGAGGCCTATGGCTACACCTTC. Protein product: CASSYSYRGEAYGYTF.

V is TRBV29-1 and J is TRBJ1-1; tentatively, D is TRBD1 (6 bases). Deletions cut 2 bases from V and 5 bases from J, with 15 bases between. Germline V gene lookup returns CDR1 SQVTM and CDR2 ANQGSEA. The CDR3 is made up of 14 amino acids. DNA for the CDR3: TGCAGCGTTGAAAGCGGGGGCGGGAGGACTGAAGCTTTCTTT. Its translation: CSVESGGGRTEAFF.

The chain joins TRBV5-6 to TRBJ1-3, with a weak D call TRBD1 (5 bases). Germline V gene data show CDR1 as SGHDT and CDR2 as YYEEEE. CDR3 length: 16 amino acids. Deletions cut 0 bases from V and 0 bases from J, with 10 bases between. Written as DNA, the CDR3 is TGTGCCAGCAGCTTGGGGATGGGGGGCTCTGGAAACACCATATATTTT. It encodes CASSLGMGGSGNTIYF. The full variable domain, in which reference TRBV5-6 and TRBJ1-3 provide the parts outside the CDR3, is DAGVTQSPTHLIKTRGQQVTLRCSPKSGHDTVSWYQQALGQGPQFIFQYYEEEERQRGNFPDRFSGHQFPNYSSELNVNALLLGDSALYLCASSLGMGGSGNTIYFGEGSWLTVV.

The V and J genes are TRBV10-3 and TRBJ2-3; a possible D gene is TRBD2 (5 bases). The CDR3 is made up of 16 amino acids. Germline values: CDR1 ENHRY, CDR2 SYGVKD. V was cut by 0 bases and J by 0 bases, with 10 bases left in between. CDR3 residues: CAISESRTGSTDTQYF. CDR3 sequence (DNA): TGTGCCATCAGTGAGTCAAGGACGGGAAGCACAGATACGCAGTATTTT.

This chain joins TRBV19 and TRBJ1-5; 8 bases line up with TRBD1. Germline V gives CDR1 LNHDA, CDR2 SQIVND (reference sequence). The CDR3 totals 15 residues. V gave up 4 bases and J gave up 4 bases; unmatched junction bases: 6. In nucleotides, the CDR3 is TGTGCCAGTAGTAGACAGGGGTTAGGGAATCAGCCCCAGCATTTT. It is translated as CASSRQGLGNQPQHF.

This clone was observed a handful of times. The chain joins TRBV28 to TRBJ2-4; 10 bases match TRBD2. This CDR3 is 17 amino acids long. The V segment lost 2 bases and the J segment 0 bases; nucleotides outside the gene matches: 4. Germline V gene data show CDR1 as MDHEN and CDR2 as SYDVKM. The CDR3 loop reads CASSLDGTSAAKNIQYF. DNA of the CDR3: TGTGCCAGCAGTTTAGATGGGACTAGCGCAGCCAAAAACATTCAGTACTTC.